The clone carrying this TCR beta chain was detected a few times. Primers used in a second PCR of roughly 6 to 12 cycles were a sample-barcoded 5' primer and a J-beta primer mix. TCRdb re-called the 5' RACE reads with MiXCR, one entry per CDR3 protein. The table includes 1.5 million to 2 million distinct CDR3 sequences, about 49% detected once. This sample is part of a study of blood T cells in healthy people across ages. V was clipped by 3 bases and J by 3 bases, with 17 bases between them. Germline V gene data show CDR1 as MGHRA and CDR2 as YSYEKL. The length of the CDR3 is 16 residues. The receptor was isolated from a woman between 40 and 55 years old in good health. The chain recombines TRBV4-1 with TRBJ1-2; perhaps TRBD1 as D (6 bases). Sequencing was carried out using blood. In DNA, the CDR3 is TGCGCCAGCAGCCAGATACGAGGGGGGGTCCACTATGGCTACACCTTC. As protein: CASSQIRGGVHYGYTF.